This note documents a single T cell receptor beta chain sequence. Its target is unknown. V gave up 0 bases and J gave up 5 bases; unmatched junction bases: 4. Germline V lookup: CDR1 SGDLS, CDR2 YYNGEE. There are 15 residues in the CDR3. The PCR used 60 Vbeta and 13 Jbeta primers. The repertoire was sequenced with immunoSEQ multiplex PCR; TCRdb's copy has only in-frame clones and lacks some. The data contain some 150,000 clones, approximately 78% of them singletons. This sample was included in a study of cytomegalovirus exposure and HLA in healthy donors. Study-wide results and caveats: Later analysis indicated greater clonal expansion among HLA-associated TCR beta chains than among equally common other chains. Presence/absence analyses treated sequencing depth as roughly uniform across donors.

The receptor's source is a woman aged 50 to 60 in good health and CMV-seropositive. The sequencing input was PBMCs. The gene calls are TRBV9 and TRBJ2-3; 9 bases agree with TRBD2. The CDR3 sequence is CASSVGVAGVDTQYF. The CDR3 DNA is TGTGCCAGCAGCGTAGGGGTAGCGGGAGTAGATACGCAGTATTTT.